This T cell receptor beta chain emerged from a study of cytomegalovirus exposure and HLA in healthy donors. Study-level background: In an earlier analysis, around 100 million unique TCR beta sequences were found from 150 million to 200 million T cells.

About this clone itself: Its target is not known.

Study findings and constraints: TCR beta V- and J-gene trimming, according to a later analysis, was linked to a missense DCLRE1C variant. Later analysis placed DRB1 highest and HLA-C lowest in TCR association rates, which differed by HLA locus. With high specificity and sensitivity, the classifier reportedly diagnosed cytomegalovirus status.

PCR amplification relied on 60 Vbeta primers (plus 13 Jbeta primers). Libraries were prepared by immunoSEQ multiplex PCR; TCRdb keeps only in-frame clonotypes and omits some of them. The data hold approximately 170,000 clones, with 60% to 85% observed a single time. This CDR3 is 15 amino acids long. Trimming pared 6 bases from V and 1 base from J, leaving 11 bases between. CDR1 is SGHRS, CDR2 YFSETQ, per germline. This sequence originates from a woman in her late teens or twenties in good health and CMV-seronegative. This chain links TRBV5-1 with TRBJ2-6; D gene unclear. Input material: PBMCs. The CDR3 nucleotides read TGCGCCAGCACTGAAGCACAGTCTGGGGCCAACGTCCTGACTTTC. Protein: CASTEAQSGANVLTF.